One sample yielded the 12 T cell receptor beta chains listed below, sequenced in a study of cytotoxic CD8 clonotypes in ibrutinib-treated CLL. TCRdb's table, derived via immunoSEQ multiplex PCR, lists solely in-frame clones and lacks some. The table shows over 120,000 clones, with 80% occurring only once. This material consisted of PBMCs, taken after 36 months of ibrutinib treatment. Receptor source: a human donor with chronic lymphocytic leukemia.

This chain joins TRBV18 and TRBJ1-2; 7 bases line up with TRBD1. J gave up 4 bases and V 1 base, and 6 bases lay outside the gene matches. CDR1 KGHSH and CDR2 LQKENI come from the germline V gene. CDR3 length: 15 residues. The CDR3 is CASSPREGALYGYTF. The CDR3 DNA reads as TGTGCCAGCTCACCACGGGAGGGGGCACTCTATGGCTACACCTTC. The complete variable domain, with remaining parts taken from reference TRBV18 and TRBJ1-2, reads NAGVMQNPRHLVRRRGQEARLRCSPMKGHSHVYWYRQLPEEGLKFMVYLQKENIIDESGMPKERFSAEFPKEGPSILRIQQVVRGDSAAYFCASSPREGALYGYTFGSGTRLTVV.

The genes are TRBV28 and TRBJ2-5; either TRBD1 or TRBD2 may supply D (5 bases each). The J call could be wrong; TRBJ2-7 is a better fit for the DNA end. This CDR3 comprises 13 residues. CDR1 is MDHEN and CDR2 is SYDVKM in the germline V gene. This CDR3 reads CASSPGGSYEQYF. Here the CDR3 DNA reads TGTGCCAGCAGTCCTGGGGGCTCCTACGAGCAGTACTTC.

This rearrangement joins TRBV29-1 to TRBJ2-5; D is undetermined. Germline values: CDR1 SQVTM, CDR2 ANQGSEA. V was shortened by 4 bases and J by 5 bases, with 11 bases between the two germline ends. CDR3 length: 12 amino acids. CDR3 sequence reads: CSVGAAYETQYF. The CDR3 nucleotides are TGCAGCGTTGGGGCAGCCTACGAGACCCAGTACTTC.

This clone was found a few times. The chain couples TRBV7-9 to TRBJ1-2, with D uncertain. The CDR3 is 13 residues long. The V end lost 4 bases, the J end lost 2 bases, and 8 bases lay between the germline ends. Germline lookup yields CDR1 SEHNR and CDR2 FQNEAQ (reference sequence). CDR3 in DNA: TGTGCCAGCAGCTACGAGGGCAACTATGGCTACACCTTC. Translation gives CASSYEGNYGYTF.

The chain recombines TRBV10-3 with TRBJ2-7; possible D gene TRBD2, 6 bases. This CDR3 contains 14 residues. Germline V gene lookup returns CDR1 ENHRY and CDR2 SYGVKD. V lost 3 bases to trimming and J lost 3 bases, with 12 bases between them. The CDR3 here is CAISDLRDFYEQYF. CDR3 sequence (DNA): TGTGCCATCAGTGACCTACGGGACTTCTACGAGCAGTACTTC.

V and J are TRBV4-2 and TRBJ2-6, with D perhaps TRBD2 (5 bases). Germline V gene lookup returns CDR1 LGHNA and CDR2 YNFKEQ. Deletions cut 0 bases from V and 0 bases from J, with 6 bases between. This CDR3 contains 16 residues. The CDR3 DNA is TGTGCCAGCAGCCAAGATGGGAGCTCTGGGGCCAACGTCCTGACTTTC. Translation: CASSQDGSSGANVLTF.

This chain connects TRBV19 to TRBJ2-1; 9 bases agree with TRBD2. This CDR3 comprises 17 residues. V shed 6 bases and J 0 bases; nucleotides not matched to a gene: 9. CDR1 and CDR2 from the germline V gene are LNHDA and SQIVND (reference sequence). The CDR3 reads CASSLLAGPGSYNEQFF. In nucleotides, the CDR3 is TGTGCCAGTAGCCTTCTAGCGGGGCCGGGCTCCTACAATGAGCAGTTCTTC.

The V and J genes are TRBV29-1 and TRBJ1-2; D unresolved. The germline CDR1 and CDR2 sequences are SQVTM and ANQGSEA. V was trimmed by 1 base and J by 9 bases, leaving 15 bases between them. The CDR3 has 13 residues. CDR3 protein: CSVEGNTVFRYTF. The CDR3 DNA follows: TGCAGCGTTGAAGGGAATACAGTCTTCCGCTACACCTTC.

The chain carries TRBV19 and TRBJ2-4, with D possibly being TRBD1 (6 bases). Looked up from germline, CDR1 is LNHDA and CDR2 is SQIVND (reference sequence). The V gene lost 3 bases and the J gene lost 0 bases, with 15 bases spanning the gap. The CDR3 is 17 residues long. The CDR3, as DNA: TGTGCCAGTAGTATCCGGACAGCCTTTTTAGCCAAAAACATTCAGTACTTC. Amino acid sequence: CASSIRTAFLAKNIQYF.

Only one count was recorded for this clone. This chain links TRBV10-2 with TRBJ2-7, with TRBD2 as a possible D gene (6 bases). V lost 0 bases and J lost 1, with 13 bases in between. In germline, CDR1 is WSHSY, CDR2 SAAADI. This CDR3 spans 16 amino acids. This CDR3 is CASSESTGRKSYEQYF. The CDR3 DNA reads as TGCGCCAGCAGTGAGTCCACCGGGAGAAAATCCTACGAGCAGTACTTC.

This clone was counted only a few times. The V gene is TRBV19, the J gene TRBJ1-6; unclear D gene. This CDR3 spans 12 amino acids. Trimming pared 5 bases from V and 6 bases from J, leaving 5 bases between. Germline assignment: CDR1 LNHDA and CDR2 SQIVND (reference sequence). This chain's CDR3 is CASSGSNSPLHF. Written as DNA, the CDR3 is TGTGCCAGTAGTGGCTCTAATTCACCCCTCCACTTT. Looking up the rest from reference TRBV19 and TRBJ1-6 gives the full variable domain: DGGITQSPKYLFRKEGQNVTLSCEQNLNHDAMYWYRQDPGQGLRLIYYSQIVNDFQKGDIAEGYSVSREKKESFPLTVTSAQKNPTAFYLCASSGSNSPLHFGNGTRLTVT.

The V gene is TRBV29-1, the J gene TRBJ2-6; D remains unclear. The CDR3 has 13 amino acids. Germline CDR1 SQVTM, CDR2 ANQGSEA. The germline V and J ends were trimmed by 7 bases and 1 base, with 8 bases remaining between them. CDR3 coding DNA: TGCAGCGCCGACTTTTCTGGGGCCAACGTCCTGACTTTC. Translated, it gives CSADFSGANVLTF.